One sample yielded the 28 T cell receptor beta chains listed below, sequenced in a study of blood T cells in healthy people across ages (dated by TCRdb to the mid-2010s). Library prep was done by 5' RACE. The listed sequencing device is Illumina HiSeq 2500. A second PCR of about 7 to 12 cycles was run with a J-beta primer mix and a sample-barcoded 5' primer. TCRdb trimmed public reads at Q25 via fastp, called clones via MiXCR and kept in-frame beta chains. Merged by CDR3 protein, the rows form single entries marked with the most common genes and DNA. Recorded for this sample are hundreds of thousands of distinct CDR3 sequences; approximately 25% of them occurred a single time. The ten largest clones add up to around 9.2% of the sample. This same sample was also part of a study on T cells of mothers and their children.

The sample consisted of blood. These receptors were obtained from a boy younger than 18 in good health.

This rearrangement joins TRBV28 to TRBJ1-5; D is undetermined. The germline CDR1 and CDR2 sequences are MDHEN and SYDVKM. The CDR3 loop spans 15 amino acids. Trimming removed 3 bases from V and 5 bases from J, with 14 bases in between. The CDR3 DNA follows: TGTGCCAGCAGTTTCTTGGTAACTGGCGATCAGCCCCAGCATTTT. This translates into CASSFLVTGDQPQHF.

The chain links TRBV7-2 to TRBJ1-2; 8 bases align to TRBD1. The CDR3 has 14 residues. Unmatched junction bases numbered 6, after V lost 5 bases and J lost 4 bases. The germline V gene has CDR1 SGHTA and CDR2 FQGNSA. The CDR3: CASSPGTGSYGYTF. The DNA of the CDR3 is TGTGCCAGCAGCCCGGGGACAGGATCCTATGGCTACACCTTC.

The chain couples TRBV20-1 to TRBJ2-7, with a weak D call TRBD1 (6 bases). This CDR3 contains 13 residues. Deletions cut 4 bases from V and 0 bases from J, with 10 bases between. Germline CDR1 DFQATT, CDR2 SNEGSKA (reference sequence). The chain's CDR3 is CSATGATSYEQYF. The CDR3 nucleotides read TGCAGTGCTACAGGGGCGACCTCCTACGAGCAGTACTTC.

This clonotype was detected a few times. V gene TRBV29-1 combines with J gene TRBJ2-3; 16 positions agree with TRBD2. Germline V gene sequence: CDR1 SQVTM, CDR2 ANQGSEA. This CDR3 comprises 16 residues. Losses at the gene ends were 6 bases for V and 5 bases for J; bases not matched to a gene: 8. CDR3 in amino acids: CSVSGTSGRAIDTQYF. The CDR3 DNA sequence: TGCAGCGTCTCCGGGACTAGCGGGAGGGCGATAGATACGCAGTATTTT.

Here the CDR3 reads CASSPRSRGLAGRNEQFF. DNA of the CDR3: TGTGCCAGCAGCCCAAGAAGTAGGGGACTAGCGGGAAGGAATGAGCAGTTCTTC. The genes are TRBV7-2 and TRBJ2-1; TRBD2 matches 13 bases. With V trimmed by 5 bases and J by 7 bases, 14 bases remained unmatched. The CDR3 is 18 amino acids. In germline, CDR1 is SGHTA, CDR2 FQGNSA.

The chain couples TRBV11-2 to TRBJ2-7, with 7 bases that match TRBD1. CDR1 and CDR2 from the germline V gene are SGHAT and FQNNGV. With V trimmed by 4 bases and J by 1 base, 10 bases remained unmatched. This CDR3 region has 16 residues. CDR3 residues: CASSSVTGMTSYEQYF. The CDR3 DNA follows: TGTGCCAGCAGCTCGGTGACAGGGATGACTTCCTACGAGCAGTACTTC.

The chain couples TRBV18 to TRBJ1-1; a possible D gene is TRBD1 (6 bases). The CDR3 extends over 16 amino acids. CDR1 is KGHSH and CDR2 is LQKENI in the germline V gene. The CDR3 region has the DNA TGTGCAGCCCTACCCGAGGGGGGAGGTGGAAACACTGAAGCTTTCTTT. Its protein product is CAALPEGGGGNTEAFF.

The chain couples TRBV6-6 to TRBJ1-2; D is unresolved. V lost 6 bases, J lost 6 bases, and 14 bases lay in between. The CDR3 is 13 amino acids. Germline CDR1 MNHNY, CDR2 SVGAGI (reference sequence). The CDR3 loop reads CASSPNNGHGYTF. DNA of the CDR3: TGTGCCAGCAGCCCAAACAACGGGCATGGCTACACCTTC.

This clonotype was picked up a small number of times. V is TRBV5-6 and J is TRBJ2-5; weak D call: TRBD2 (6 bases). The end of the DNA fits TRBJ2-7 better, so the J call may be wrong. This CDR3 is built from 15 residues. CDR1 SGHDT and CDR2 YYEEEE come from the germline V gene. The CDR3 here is CASSLAPQEGYEQYF. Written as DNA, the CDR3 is TGTGCCAGCAGCTTGGCGCCCCAGGAGGGGTACGAGCAGTACTTC.

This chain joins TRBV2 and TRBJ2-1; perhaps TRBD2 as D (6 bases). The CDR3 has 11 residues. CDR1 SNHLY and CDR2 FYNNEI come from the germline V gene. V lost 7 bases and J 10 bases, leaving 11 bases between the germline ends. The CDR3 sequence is CASTQAGEQFF. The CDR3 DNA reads TGTGCCAGCACACAGGCGGGAGAGCAGTTCTTC.

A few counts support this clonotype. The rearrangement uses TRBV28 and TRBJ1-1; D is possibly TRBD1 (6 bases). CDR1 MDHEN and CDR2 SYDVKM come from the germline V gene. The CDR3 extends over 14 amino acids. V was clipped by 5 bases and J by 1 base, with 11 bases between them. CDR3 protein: CASSPGQRNTEAFF. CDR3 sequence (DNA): TGTGCCAGCAGTCCCGGACAGAGGAACACTGAAGCTTTCTTT.

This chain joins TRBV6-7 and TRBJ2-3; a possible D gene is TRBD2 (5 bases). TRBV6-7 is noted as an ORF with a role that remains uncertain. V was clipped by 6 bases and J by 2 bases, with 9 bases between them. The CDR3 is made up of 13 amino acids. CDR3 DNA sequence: TGTGCCAGCAGAGGACTTACCACAGATACGCAGTATTTT. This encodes CASRGLTTDTQYF.

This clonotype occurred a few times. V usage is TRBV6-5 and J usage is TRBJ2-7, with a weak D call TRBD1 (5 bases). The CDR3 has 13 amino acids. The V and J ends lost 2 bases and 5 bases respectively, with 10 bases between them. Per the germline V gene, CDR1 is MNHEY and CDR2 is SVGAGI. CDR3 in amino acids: CASSYVQGDEQYF. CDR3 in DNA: TGTGCCAGCAGTTACGTTCAGGGCGACGAGCAGTACTTC.

The CDR3 loop is CSARDQGLAGEWYKGGQFF. The CDR3 DNA reads TGCAGTGCTAGAGATCAGGGACTAGCGGGAGAATGGTACAAGGGTGGGCAGTTCTTC. This chain connects TRBV20-1 to TRBJ2-1, with 14 nucleotides matching TRBD2. Trimming cost V 0 bases and J 12 bases; bases outside gene matches: 19. Germline V CDR1 and CDR2: DFQATT, SNEGSKA (reference sequence). This CDR3 is built from 19 residues.

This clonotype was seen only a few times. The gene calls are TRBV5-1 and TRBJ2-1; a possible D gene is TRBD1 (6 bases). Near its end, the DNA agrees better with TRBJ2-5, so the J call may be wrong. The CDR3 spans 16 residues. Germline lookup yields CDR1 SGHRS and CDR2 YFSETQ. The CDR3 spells CASSNPSRGIQETQYF. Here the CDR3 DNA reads TGCGCCAGCAGCAATCCGAGCAGGGGAATCCAAGAGACCCAGTACTTC.

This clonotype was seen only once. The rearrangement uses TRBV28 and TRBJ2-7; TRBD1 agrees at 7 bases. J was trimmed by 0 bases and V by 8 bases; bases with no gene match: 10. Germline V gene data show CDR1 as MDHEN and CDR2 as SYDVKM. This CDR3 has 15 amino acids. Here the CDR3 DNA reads TGTGCCAGCGGTAACCGGGACAGAGCCTCCTACGAGCAGTACTTC. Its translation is CASGNRDRASYEQYF.

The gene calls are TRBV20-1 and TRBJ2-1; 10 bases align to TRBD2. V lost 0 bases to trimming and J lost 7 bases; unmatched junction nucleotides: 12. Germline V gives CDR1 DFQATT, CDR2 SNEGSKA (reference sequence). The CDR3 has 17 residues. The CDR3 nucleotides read TGCAGTGCTAGAGACTTTTCAGCGGGGGGGAGGCGGAATGAGCAGTTCTTC. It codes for CSARDFSAGGRRNEQFF.

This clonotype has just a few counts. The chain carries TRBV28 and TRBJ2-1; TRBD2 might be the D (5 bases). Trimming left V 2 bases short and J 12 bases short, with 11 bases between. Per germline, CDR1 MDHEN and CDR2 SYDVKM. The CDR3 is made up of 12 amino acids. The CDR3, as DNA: TGTGCCAGCAGTTTAGGCTCGGGAACGCAGTTCTTC. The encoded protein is CASSLGSGTQFF.

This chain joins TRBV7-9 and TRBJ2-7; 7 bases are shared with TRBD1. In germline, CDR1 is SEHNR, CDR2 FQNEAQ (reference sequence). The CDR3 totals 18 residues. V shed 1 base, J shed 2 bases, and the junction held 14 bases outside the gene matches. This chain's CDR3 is CASSLVPGYRDRPYEQYF. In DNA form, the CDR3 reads TGTGCCAGCAGCTTAGTGCCAGGATACCGGGACAGACCCTACGAGCAGTACTTC.

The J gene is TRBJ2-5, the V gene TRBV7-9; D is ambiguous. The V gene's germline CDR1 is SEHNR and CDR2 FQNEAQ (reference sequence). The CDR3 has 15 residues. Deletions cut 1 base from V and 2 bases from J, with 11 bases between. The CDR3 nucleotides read TGTGCCAGCAGCTTAGTGTCTTACCCACAAGAGACCCAGTACTTC. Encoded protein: CASSLVSYPQETQYF.

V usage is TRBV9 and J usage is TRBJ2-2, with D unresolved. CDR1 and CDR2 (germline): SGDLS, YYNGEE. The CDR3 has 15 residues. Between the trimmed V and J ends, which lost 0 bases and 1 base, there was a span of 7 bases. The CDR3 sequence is CASSVAYLNTGELFF. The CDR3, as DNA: TGTGCCAGCAGCGTAGCGTACCTGAACACCGGGGAGCTGTTTTTT. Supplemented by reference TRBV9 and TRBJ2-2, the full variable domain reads DSGVTQTPKHLITATGQRVTLRCSPRSGDLSVYWYQQSLDQGLQFLIQYYNGEERAKGNILERFSAQQFPDLHSELNLSSLELGDSALYFCASSVAYLNTGELFFGEGSRLTVL.

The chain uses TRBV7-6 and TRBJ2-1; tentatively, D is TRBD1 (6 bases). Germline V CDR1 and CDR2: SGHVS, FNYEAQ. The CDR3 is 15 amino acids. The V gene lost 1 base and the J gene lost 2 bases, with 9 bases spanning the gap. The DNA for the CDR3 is TGTGCCAGCAGCTTAGGGACAGCCCCCTACAATGAGCAGTTCTTC. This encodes CASSLGTAPYNEQFF.

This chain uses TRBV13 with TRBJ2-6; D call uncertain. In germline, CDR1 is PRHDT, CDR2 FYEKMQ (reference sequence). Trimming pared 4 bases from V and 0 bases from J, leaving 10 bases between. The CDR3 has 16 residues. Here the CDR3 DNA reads TGTGCCAGCAGCTCGACGGTTAGCTCTGGGGCCAACGTCCTGACTTTC. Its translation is CASSSTVSSGANVLTF.

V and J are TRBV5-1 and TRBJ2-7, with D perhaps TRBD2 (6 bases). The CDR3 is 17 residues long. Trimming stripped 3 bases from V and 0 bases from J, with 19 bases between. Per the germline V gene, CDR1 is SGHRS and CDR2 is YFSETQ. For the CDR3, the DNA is TGCGCCAGCAGCTCGCGGGGTGGGCAGGGACTCTCCTACGAGCAGTACTTC. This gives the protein CASSSRGGQGLSYEQYF.

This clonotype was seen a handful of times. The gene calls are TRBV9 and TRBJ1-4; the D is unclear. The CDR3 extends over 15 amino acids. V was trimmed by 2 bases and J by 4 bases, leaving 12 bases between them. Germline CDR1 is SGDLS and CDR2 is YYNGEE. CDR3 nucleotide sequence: TGTGCCAGCAGCGTTTGGCGAGGTCTTAATGAAAAACTGTTTTTT. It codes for CASSVWRGLNEKLFF.

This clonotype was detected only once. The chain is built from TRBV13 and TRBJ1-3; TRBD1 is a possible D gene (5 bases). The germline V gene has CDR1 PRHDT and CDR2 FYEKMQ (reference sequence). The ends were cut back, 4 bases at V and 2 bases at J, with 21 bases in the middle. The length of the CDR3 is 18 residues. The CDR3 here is CASSSRDARAGTGNTIYF. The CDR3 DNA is TGTGCCAGCAGCTCTCGGGACGCCAGGGCTGGGACTGGAAACACCATATATTTT.

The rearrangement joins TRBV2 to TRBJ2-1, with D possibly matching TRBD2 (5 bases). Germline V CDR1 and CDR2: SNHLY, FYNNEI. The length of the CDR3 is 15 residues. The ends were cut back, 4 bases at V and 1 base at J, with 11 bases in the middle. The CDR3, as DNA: TGTGCCAGCAGTGGTACTAGACTGTCCTACAATGAGCAGTTCTTC. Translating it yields CASSGTRLSYNEQFF.

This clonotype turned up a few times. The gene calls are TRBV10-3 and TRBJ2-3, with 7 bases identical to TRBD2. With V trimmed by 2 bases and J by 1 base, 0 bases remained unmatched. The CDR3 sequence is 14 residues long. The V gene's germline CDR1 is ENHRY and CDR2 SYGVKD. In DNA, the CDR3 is TGTGCCATCAGTGAGCGGGGGGGCACAGATACGCAGTATTTT. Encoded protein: CAISERGGTDTQYF.